These 24 T cell receptor beta chains came from one sample sequenced in a study of shared clonotypes between healthy human individuals. Assay: immunoSEQ multiplex PCR; the TCRdb copy retains only in-frame clones and omits some. The sample contains roughly 2,500,000 clones, roughly 93% of which appear only once. The sequenced material came from naive CD4+ T cells from PBMCs. Subset indicated: CD45RA+ positively selected. Source of these receptors: a man younger than 30 in good health. Some clones in this sample may be carry-over from other donors' samples.

The chain employs TRBV10-3 and TRBJ1-5, with D perhaps TRBD1 (5 bases). Trimming shortened V by 0 bases and J by 4 bases, and 13 bases separated the two germline ends. This CDR3 is built from 16 residues. The germline V gene encodes CDR1 ENHRY and CDR2 SYGVKD. CDR3 sequence: CAISESVGVRNQPQHF. CDR3 bases: TGTGCCATCAGTGAGTCAGTAGGGGTTCGTAATCAGCCCCAGCATTTT.

The chain couples TRBV19 to TRBJ1-5; D is unresolved. CDR1 is LNHDA and CDR2 is SQIVND in the germline V gene (reference sequence). V lost 7 bases and J 4 bases, leaving 14 bases between the germline ends. The CDR3 sequence is 14 residues long. The CDR3 reads CASTVVLSNQPQHF. CDR3 DNA sequence: TGTGCCAGTACGGTGGTCTTATCAAATCAGCCCCAGCATTTT. The full variable domain, its missing parts supplied by reference TRBV19 and TRBJ1-5, is DGGITQSPKYLFRKEGQNVTLSCEQNLNHDAMYWYRQDPGQGLRLIYYSQIVNDFQKGDIAEGYSVSREKKESFPLTVTSAQKNPTAFYLCASTVVLSNQPQHFGDGTRLSIL.

The V and J genes are TRBV28 and TRBJ2-7; D is undetermined. Germline CDR1 is MDHEN and CDR2 is SYDVKM. V was trimmed by 7 bases and J by 0 bases, leaving 13 bases between them. This CDR3 has 14 amino acids. The CDR3 coding sequence is TGTGCCAGCAAACGAGCACCGAGCTCCTACGAGCAGTACTTC. This codes for CASKRAPSSYEQYF.

Turning to this clone: Other nucleotide sequences from this sample produce the same CDR3. V usage is TRBV6-1 and J usage is TRBJ2-5, with D possibly TRBD2 on 6 matching bases. CDR3 size: 14 residues. The ends were cut back, 1 base at V and 5 bases at J, with 11 bases in the middle. CDR1 and CDR2 (germline): MNHNS, SASEGT. The CDR3 spells CASSEGAGGETQYF. The CDR3 DNA sequence: TGTGCCAGCAGTGAAGGGGCCGGAGGGGAGACCCAGTACTTC.

The chain employs TRBV6-4 and TRBJ2-2; TRBD1 aligns across 9 bases. V shed 5 bases and J 6 bases; nucleotides not matched to a gene: 4. The CDR3 loop spans 14 amino acids. In germline, CDR1 is MRHNA, CDR2 SNTAGT. This chain's CDR3 is CASSRDRAAGELFF. The CDR3 bases are TGTGCCAGCAGTAGGGACAGGGCTGCCGGGGAGCTGTTTTTT.

This chain links TRBV12-5 with TRBJ2-1; 8 bases are shared with TRBD1. Trimming removed 9 bases from V and 0 bases from J; junction bases left unmatched: 4. CDR3 length: 14 residues. Germline assignment: CDR1 LGHNT and CDR2 FRNRAP. This chain's CDR3 is CASTDRGSYNEQFF. DNA of the CDR3: TGTGCTAGCACAGACAGGGGCTCCTACAATGAGCAGTTCTTC.

Concerning this clone itself: The sample contains more than one DNA sequence encoding this CDR3. This chain's CDR3 is CASSLAQGGNTIYF. CDR3 bases: TGCGCCAGCAGCTTGGCGCAGGGTGGAAACACCATATATTTT. The chain couples TRBV5-1 to TRBJ1-3; D perhaps matches TRBD1 (5 bases). Germline V CDR1 and CDR2: SGHRS, YFSETQ. The V end was cut by 0 bases, the J end by 3 bases, with 7 bases between. This CDR3 spans 14 amino acids.

The chain links TRBV7-3 to TRBJ2-5; D not resolved. The V gene lost 5 bases and the J gene lost 0 bases, with 7 bases spanning the gap. Germline CDR1 reads SGHTA; CDR2 reads FQGTGA. The CDR3 has 13 residues. CDR3 residues: CASSPRYQETQYF. CDR3 DNA sequence: TGTGCCAGCAGCCCCCGGTACCAAGAGACCCAGTACTTC.

This chain connects TRBV27 to TRBJ2-1; no definite D call. V dropped 6 bases and J dropped 2 bases, with 11 bases sitting between them. Germline values: CDR1 MNHEY, CDR2 SMNVEV (reference sequence). This CDR3 has 14 residues. The CDR3 DNA follows: TGTGCCAGCAGCGCCGAGAGAGCCTACAATGAGCAGTTCTTC. It encodes CASSAERAYNEQFF.

The chain employs TRBV5-4 and TRBJ2-7; TRBD2 aligns across 7 bases. Germline V gives CDR1 SGHNT, CDR2 YYREEE (reference sequence). V was pared by 4 bases and J by 4 bases, with 11 bases of the junction left unmatched. The CDR3 has 15 amino acids. The DNA for the CDR3 is TGTGCCAGCAGCCCCAGGGCGGGAGCTGTGTACGAGCAGTACTTC. This translates into CASSPRAGAVYEQYF. Combining the CDR3 with reference TRBV5-4 and TRBJ2-7 gives the whole variable domain ETGVTQSPTHLIKTRGQQVTLRCSSQSGHNTVSWYQQALGQGPQFIFQYYREEENGRGNFPPRFSGLQFPNYSSELNVNALELDDSALYLCASSPRAGAVYEQYFGPGTRLTVT.

This rearrangement joins TRBV15 to TRBJ1-5; 7 bases match TRBD1. The CDR3 contains 15 residues. V gave up 9 bases and J gave up 0 bases; unmatched junction bases: 8. Per the germline V gene, CDR1 is LNHNV and CDR2 is YYDKDF (reference sequence). CDR3 bases: TGTGCCACACGGGACAGCAAATATAGCAATCAGCCCCAGCATTTT. Translation gives CATRDSKYSNQPQHF.

The chain employs TRBV7-9 and TRBJ1-2, with D unresolved. The CDR3 is 15 amino acids. From germline, CDR1 is SEHNR and CDR2 FQNEAQ (reference sequence). Trimming cost V 0 bases and J 4 bases, with 12 bases left between them. The DNA of the CDR3 is TGTGCCAGCAGCTTAGCGACGGGCAGACCCTATGGCTACACCTTC. Protein product: CASSLATGRPYGYTF.

This chain links TRBV18 with TRBJ2-1; TRBD2 agrees at 7 bases. V was pared by 1 base and J by 8 bases, with 8 bases of the junction left unmatched. The V gene's germline CDR1 is KGHSH and CDR2 LQKENI. The CDR3 totals 15 residues. The CDR3 DNA reads as TGTGCCAGCTCACCACAGCGGGACCTTTGGGATGAGCAGTTCTTC. Its protein is CASSPQRDLWDEQFF.

V usage is TRBV7-2 and J usage is TRBJ2-5, with 9 bases identical to TRBD1. The end of the DNA aligns better with TRBJ2-7, so the J call may be wrong. The CDR3 is made up of 13 amino acids. CDR1 and CDR2 from the germline V gene are SGHTA and FQGNSA. CDR3 loop: CASSSDRGNEQYF. The CDR3 DNA reads as TGTGCCAGCAGCTCGGACAGGGGTAACGAGCAGTACTTC.

As regards this clone: The same CDR3 can be traced to other DNA sequences in this sample. This rearrangement joins TRBV6-5 to TRBJ2-7; D unresolved. Looked up from germline, CDR1 is MNHEY and CDR2 is SVGAGI. This CDR3 spans 11 amino acids. Deletions cut 0 bases from V and 7 bases from J, with 4 bases between. The DNA for the CDR3 is TGTGCCAGCAGTTACTCGCGGGAGCAGTACTTC. Translation gives CASSYSREQYF.

The chain is built from TRBV4-3 and TRBJ1-2; 8 positions agree with TRBD1. Per germline, CDR1 LGHNA and CDR2 YSLEER. Losses at the gene ends were 4 bases for V and 4 bases for J; bases not matched to a gene: 8. The CDR3 runs 15 residues. CDR3: CASSRSTGDAYGYTF. Written as DNA, the CDR3 is TGCGCCAGCAGCCGCTCGACAGGGGATGCCTATGGCTACACCTTC.

This chain connects TRBV15 to TRBJ2-1; the match to TRBD1 covers 8 bases. Germline-derived CDR1 and CDR2 are LNHNV and YYDKDF (reference sequence). Trimming removed 0 bases from V and 12 bases from J; junction bases left unmatched: 13. This CDR3 has 16 residues. The CDR3 reads CATSRDRGRMIFSQFF. CDR3 nucleotide sequence: TGTGCCACCAGCAGAGACAGGGGGCGAATGATTTTCTCGCAGTTCTTC.

A remark on this clone: The sample has other DNA sequences that encode this CDR3 too. The rearrangement joins TRBV20-1 to TRBJ2-7; D gene ambiguous. V was trimmed by 3 bases and J by 3 bases, leaving 6 bases between them. The CDR3 extends over 11 amino acids. The germline gives CDR1 DFQATT, CDR2 SNEGSKA (reference sequence). The CDR3 region is CSASRDYEQYF. In DNA form, the CDR3 reads TGCAGTGCTAGTAGGGACTACGAGCAGTACTTC.

The chain uses TRBV28 and TRBJ2-7; D remains ambiguous. Trimming left V 3 bases short and J 2 bases short, with 17 bases between. The V gene's germline CDR1 is MDHEN and CDR2 SYDVKM. This CDR3 contains 16 residues. CDR3 amino acids: CASSFLYGFQTYEQYF. The CDR3 DNA is TGTGCCAGCAGTTTTCTTTACGGGTTTCAGACCTACGAGCAGTACTTC.

CDR3 nucleotide sequence: TGTGCCAGCAGCCCGACCTTTCCCACCTCCTACAATGAGCAGTTCTTC. The encoded protein is CASSPTFPTSYNEQFF. The V gene is TRBV9, the J gene TRBJ2-1; D uncertain. Germline CDR1 and CDR2: SGDLS and YYNGEE. The CDR3 is 16 residues long. Trimming left V 4 bases short and J 0 bases short, with 14 bases between.

This chain connects TRBV29-1 to TRBJ1-3; D perhaps matches TRBD1 (6 bases). Germline CDR1 SQVTM, CDR2 ANQGSEA. Trimming took 6 bases from V and 4 from J, leaving 13 bases between them. The CDR3 is 13 residues long. Here the CDR3 reads CSVSNRAGNTIYF. In DNA, the CDR3 is TGCAGCGTATCAAACAGGGCCGGAAACACCATATATTTT.

The V gene is TRBV19, the J gene TRBJ2-2; 9 bases are a match to TRBD1. Germline CDR1 and CDR2: LNHDA and SQIVND (reference sequence). The CDR3 runs to 15 residues. Germline trimming cut 7 bases from V and 7 bases from J; bases unmatched to any gene: 10. DNA of the CDR3: TGTGCCAGTAATAGGGGACAGGGTAGGAGCGGGGAGCTGTTTTTT. This gives the protein CASNRGQGRSGELFF.

The V and J genes are TRBV12-5 and TRBJ1-1, with D unclear. V was trimmed by 2 bases and J by 3 bases, leaving 4 bases between them. Germline values: CDR1 LGHNT, CDR2 FRNRAP. CDR3 length equals 12 residues. The CDR3 bases are TGTGCTAGTGGTTTGTCGGACACTGAAGCTTTCTTT. This encodes CASGLSDTEAFF.

Points on this clone: This sample includes further DNA sequences coding for the same CDR3. The chain couples TRBV29-1 to TRBJ2-3; maybe TRBD1 (5 bases). This CDR3 is built from 17 residues. V lost 3 bases to trimming and J lost 1 base, with 20 bases between them. Germline CDR1 is SQVTM and CDR2 is ANQGSEA. CDR3 sequence (DNA): TGCAGCGTTGAGGGGCCCCATGGTAGTCGTGGCACAGATACGCAGTATTTT. It encodes CSVEGPHGSRGTDTQYF.